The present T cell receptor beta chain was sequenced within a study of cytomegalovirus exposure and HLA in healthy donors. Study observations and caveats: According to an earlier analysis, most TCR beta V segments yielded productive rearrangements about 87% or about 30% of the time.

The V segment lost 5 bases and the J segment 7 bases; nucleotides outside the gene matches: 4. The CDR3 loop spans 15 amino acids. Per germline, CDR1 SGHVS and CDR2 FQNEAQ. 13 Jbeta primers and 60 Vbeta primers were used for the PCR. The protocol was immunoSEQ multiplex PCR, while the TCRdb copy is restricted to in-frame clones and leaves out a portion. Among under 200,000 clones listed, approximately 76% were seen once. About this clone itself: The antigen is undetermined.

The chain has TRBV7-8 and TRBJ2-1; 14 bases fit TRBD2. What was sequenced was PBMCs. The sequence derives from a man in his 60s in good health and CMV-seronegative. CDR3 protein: CASSTGTSGGNEQFF. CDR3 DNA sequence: TGTGCCAGCAGCACCGGGACTAGCGGGGGAAATGAGCAGTTCTTC.